This section outlines one TCR beta chain sequence together with its context. Its antigen is as yet unknown. The junction departs from the called germline gene at one end, perhaps through a read error. This specimen belongs to a study of cytomegalovirus exposure and HLA in healthy donors. Findings of the study overall: Rarity held for most TCR sequences, but there were some public TCRs that occurred in many donors. Presence/absence comparisons presumed near-even sequencing depth among donors. From TCR beta sequences, most subjects' HLA-A and HLA-B alleles were reportedly predicted accurately.

The germline V gene has CDR1 SGHDT and CDR2 YYEEEE. The CDR3 totals 14 residues. Both 60 Vbeta primers and 13 Jbeta primers went into the PCR. Produced via immunoSEQ multiplex PCR; TCRdb's table is partial and in-frame only. Among 100,000 to 150,000 clones listed, around 78% were seen once. The sample was PBMCs. This receptor was taken from a man aged 60 to 75 in good health and CMV-seropositive. The chain links TRBV5-6 to TRBJ1-6; D is possibly TRBD1 (5 bases). The CDR3 region has the DNA TGTGCCAGCAGCTCCTCCAGGGATAAATCACCCCTCCACTTT. It is translated as CASSSSRDKSPLHF.